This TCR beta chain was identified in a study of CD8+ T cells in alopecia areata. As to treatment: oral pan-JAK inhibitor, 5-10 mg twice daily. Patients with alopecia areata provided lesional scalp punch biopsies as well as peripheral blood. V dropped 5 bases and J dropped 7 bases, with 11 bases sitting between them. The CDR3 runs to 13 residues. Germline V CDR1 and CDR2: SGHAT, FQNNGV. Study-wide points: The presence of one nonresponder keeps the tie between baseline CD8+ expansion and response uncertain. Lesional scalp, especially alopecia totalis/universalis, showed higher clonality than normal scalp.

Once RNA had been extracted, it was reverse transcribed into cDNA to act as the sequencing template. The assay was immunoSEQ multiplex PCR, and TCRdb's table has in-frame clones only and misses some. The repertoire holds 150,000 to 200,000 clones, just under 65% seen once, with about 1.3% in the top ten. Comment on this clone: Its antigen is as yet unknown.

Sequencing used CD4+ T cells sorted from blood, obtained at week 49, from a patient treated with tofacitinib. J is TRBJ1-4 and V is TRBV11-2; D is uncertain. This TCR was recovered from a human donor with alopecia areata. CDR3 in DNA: TGTGCCAGCAGCCCCGGCCGGGTTGAAAAACTGTTTTTT. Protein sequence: CASSPGRVEKLFF.